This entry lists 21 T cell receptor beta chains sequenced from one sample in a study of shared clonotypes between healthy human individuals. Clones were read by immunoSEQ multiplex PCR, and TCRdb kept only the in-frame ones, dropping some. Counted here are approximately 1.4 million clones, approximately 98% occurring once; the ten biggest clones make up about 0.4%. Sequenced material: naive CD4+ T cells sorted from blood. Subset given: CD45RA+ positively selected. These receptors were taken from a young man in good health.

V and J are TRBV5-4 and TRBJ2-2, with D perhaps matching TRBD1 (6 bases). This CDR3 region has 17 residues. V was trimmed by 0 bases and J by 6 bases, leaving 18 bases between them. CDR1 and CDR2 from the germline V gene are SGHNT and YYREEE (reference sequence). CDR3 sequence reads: CASSLGLRGLVAGELFF. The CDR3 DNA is TGTGCCAGCAGCTTGGGCCTCAGGGGCTTGGTGGCCGGGGAGCTGTTTTTT.

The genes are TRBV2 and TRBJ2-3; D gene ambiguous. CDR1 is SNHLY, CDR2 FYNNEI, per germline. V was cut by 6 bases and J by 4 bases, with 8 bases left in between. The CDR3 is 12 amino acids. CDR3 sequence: CASRLKADTQYF. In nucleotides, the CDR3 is TGTGCCAGCAGGCTTAAGGCAGATACGCAGTATTTT.

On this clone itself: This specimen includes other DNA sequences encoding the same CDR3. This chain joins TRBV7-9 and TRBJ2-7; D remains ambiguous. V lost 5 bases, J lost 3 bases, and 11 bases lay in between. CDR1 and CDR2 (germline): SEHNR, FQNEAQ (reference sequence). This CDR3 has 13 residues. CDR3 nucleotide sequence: TGTGCCAGCAGCGGACCTTCGAGCTACGAGCAGTACTTC. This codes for CASSGPSSYEQYF.

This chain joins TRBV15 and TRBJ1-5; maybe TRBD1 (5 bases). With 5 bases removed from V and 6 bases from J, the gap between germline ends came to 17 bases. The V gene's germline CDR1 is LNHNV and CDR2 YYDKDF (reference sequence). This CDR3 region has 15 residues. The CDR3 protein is CATSAAGPRGQPQHF. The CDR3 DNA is TGTGCCACCAGCGCTGCGGGACCGAGGGGTCAGCCCCAGCATTTT.

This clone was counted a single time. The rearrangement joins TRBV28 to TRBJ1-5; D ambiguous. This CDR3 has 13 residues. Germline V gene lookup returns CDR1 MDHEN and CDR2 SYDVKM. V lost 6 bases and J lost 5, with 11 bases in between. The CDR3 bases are TGTGCCAGCAGCCCGGGGAGATATCAGCCCCAGCATTTT. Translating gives CASSPGRYQPQHF.

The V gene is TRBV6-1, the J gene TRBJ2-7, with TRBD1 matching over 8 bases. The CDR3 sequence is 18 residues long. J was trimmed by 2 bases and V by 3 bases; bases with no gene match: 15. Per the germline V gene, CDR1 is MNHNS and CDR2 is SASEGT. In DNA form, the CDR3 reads TGTGCCAGCAGTGAGTCCCTTGGACAGGGCGGTTTCCCCTACGAGCAGTACTTC. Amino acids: CASSESLGQGGFPYEQYF.

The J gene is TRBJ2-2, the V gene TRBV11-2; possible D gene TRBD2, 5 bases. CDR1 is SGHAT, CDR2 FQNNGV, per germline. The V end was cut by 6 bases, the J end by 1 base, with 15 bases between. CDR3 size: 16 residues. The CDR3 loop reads CASRRIATKNTGELFF. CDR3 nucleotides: TGTGCCAGCAGGAGGATAGCGACTAAGAACACCGGGGAGCTGTTTTTT.

The CDR3 loop reads CASSLLAAGELFF. The CDR3 coding sequence is TGCGCCAGCAGCTTACTAGCGGCCGGGGAGCTGTTTTTT. The chain uses TRBV5-1 and TRBJ2-2, with TRBD2 matching over 8 bases. Germline V gene sequence: CDR1 SGHRS, CDR2 YFSETQ. This CDR3 spans 13 amino acids. The V segment lost 2 bases and the J segment 6 bases; nucleotides outside the gene matches: 0. The full variable domain, with the rest looked up from reference TRBV5-1 and TRBJ2-2, is KAGVTQTPRYLIKTRGQQVTLSCSPISGHRSVSWYQQTPGQGLQFLFEYFSETQRNKGNFPGRFSGRQFSNSRSEMNVSTLELGDSALYLCASSLLAAGELFFGEGSRLTVL.

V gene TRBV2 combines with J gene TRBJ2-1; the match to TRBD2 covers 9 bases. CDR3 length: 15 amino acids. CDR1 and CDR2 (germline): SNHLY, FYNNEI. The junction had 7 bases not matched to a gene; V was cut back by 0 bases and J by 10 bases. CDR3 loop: CASSEASGRLGEQFF. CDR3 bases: TGTGCCAGCAGTGAAGCCAGCGGGAGGCTAGGGGAGCAGTTCTTC.

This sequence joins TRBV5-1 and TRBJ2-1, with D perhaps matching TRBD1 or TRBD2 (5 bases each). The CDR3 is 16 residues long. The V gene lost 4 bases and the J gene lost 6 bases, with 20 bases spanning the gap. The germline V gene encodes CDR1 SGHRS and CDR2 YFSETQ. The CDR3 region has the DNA TGCGCCAGCAGCCCGCTAACAGGTTTTGGGACCAATGAGCAGTTCTTC. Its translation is CASSPLTGFGTNEQFF.

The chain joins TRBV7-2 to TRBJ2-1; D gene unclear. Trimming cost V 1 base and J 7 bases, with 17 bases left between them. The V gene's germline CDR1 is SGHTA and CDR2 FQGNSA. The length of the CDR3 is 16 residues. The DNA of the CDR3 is TGTGCCAGCAGCTTAGTGGCAGGTTTAATCGTAAATGAGCAGTTCTTC. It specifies CASSLVAGLIVNEQFF.

CDR3 loop: CASSWDRGAADTQYF. As DNA, the CDR3 is TGTGCCAGCAGCTGGGATAGGGGAGCCGCAGATACGCAGTATTTT. The chain employs TRBV7-6 and TRBJ2-3; TRBD1 or TRBD2 may be the D gene (5 bases each). The CDR3 runs to 15 residues. The V end was cut by 4 bases, the J end by 4 bases, with 15 bases between. Germline CDR1 SGHVS, CDR2 FNYEAQ.

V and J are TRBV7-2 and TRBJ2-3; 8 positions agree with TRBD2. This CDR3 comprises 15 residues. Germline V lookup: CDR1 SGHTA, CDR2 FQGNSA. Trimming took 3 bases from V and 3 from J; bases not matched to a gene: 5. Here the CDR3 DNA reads TGTGCCAGCAGCTTTGGGACTAGTCCTACAGATACGCAGTATTTT. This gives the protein CASSFGTSPTDTQYF.

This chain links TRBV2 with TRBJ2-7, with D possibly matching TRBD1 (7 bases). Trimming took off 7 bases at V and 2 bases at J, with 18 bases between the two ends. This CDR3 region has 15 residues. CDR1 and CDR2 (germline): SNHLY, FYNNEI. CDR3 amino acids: CASKLEGATAYEQYF. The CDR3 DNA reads TGTGCCAGCAAACTGGAGGGGGCTACCGCCTACGAGCAGTACTTC. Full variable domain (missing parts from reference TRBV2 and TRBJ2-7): EPEVTQTPSHQVTQMGQEVILRCVPISNHLYFYWYRQILGQKVEFLVSFYNNEISEKSEIFDDQFSVERPDGSNFTLKIRSTKLEDSAMYFCASKLEGATAYEQYFGPGTRLTVT.

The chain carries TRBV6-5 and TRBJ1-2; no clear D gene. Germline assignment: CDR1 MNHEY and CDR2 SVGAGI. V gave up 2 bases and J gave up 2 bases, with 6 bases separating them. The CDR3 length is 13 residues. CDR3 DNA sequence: TGTGCCAGCAGTTACCGGGAGAACTATGGCTACACCTTC. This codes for CASSYRENYGYTF.

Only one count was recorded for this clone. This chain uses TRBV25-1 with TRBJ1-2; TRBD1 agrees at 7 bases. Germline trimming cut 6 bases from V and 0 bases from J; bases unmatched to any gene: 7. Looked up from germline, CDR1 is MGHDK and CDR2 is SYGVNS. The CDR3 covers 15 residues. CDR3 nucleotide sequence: TGTGCCAGCAGAAATAACAGGGGATCTAACTATGGCTACACCTTC. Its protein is CASRNNRGSNYGYTF.

The CDR3 spells CASSSRGWEFSTDTQYF. In DNA form, the CDR3 reads TGTGCCAGCAGCTCGCGGGGCTGGGAGTTCAGCACAGATACGCAGTATTTT. The chain is built from TRBV5-6 and TRBJ2-3, with a possible D match to TRBD2 (6 bases). Germline V lookup: CDR1 SGHDT, CDR2 YYEEEE. The V end was cut by 3 bases, the J end by 0 bases, with 17 bases between. The CDR3 runs 17 residues.

This chain's CDR3 is CASSLAPGLSHNEQFF. CDR3 DNA sequence: TGCGCCAGCAGCTTGGCCCCGGGACTATCCCACAATGAGCAGTTCTTC. The V call is TRBV5-1, the J call TRBJ2-1, with 7 bases fitting TRBD2. V dropped 0 bases and J dropped 5; count of bases not matched to a gene: 8. The V gene's germline CDR1 is SGHRS and CDR2 YFSETQ. This CDR3 comprises 16 residues. Drawing the rest from reference TRBV5-1 and TRBJ2-1, the complete variable domain is KAGVTQTPRYLIKTRGQQVTLSCSPISGHRSVSWYQQTPGQGLQFLFEYFSETQRNKGNFPGRFSGRQFSNSRSEMNVSTLELGDSALYLCASSLAPGLSHNEQFFGPGTRLTVL.

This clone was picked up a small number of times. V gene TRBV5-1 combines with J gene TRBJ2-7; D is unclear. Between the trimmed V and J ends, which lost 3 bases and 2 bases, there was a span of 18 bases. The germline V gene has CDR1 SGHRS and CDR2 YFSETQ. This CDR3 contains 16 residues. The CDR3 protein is CASSSGSYSPPYEQYF. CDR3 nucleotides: TGCGCCAGCAGCTCGGGTAGCTATTCCCCTCCCTACGAGCAGTACTTC.

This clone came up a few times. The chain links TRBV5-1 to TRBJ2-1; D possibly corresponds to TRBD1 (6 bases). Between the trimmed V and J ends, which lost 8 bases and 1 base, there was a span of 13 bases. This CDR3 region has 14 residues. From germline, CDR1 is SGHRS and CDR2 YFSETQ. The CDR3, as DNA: TGCGCCAGTTATGGCGGACAGTCCTACAATGAGCAGTTCTTC. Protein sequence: CASYGGQSYNEQFF.

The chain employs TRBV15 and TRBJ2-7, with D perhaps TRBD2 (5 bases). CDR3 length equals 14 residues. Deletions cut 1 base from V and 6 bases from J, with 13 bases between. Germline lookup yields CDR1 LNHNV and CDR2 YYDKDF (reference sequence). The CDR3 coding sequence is TGTGCCACCAGCAGAGGTATTGAGGGCGGCGAGCAGTACTTC. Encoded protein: CATSRGIEGGEQYF.